This entry lists 31 T cell receptor beta chains sequenced from one sample in a study of blood T cell repertoires in COVID-19. TCRdb's table, derived via immunoSEQ multiplex PCR, lists solely in-frame clones and lacks some. The sample gives over 150,000 clones, 80% to 90% of which show up once; around 9.5% is in the top ten. The source material was PBMCs or T cells enriched from blood (not recorded which). The receptors come from a woman between 18 and 30 years old who had recovered from COVID-19.

The CDR3 protein is CASSSTSESNGYTF. CDR3 DNA: TGTGCCAGCAGCTCCACCTCAGAATCGAATGGCTACACCTTC. The genes are TRBV7-6 and TRBJ1-2; D gene uncertain. Germline CDR1 reads SGHVS; CDR2 reads FNYEAQ. Trimming pared 4 bases from V and 6 bases from J, leaving 15 bases between. This CDR3 is 14 amino acids long. Full variable domain (missing parts from reference TRBV7-6 and TRBJ1-2): GAGVSQSPRYKVTKRGQDVALRCDPISGHVSLYWYRQALGQGPEFLTYFNYEAQQDKSGLPNDRFSAERPEGSISTLTIQRTEQRDSAMYRCASSSTSESNGYTFGSGTRLTVV.

This rearrangement joins TRBV18 to TRBJ1-4; no reliable D call. Germline V gene sequence: CDR1 KGHSH, CDR2 LQKENI. V was pared by 6 bases and J by 7 bases, with 18 bases between. The CDR3 length is 15 residues. In nucleotides, the CDR3 is TGTGCCAGCTCCCCCGGAGGATGGTTGGGTGAAAAACTGTTTTTT. Translating gives CASSPGGWLGEKLFF. Complete variable domain (other parts from reference TRBV18 and TRBJ1-4): NAGVMQNPRHLVRRRGQEARLRCSPMKGHSHVYWYRQLPEEGLKFMVYLQKENIIDESGMPKERFSAEFPKEGPSILRIQQVVRGDSAAYFCASSPGGWLGEKLFFGSGTQLSVL.

The chain uses TRBV5-1 and TRBJ2-5; 8 bases agree with TRBD1. V was pared by 6 bases and J by 2 bases, with 9 bases of the junction left unmatched. Germline V CDR1 and CDR2: SGHRS, YFSETQ. The CDR3 runs to 15 residues. Here the CDR3 reads CASTWTGLGQETQYF. The CDR3, as DNA: TGCGCCAGCACCTGGACAGGGTTGGGGCAAGAGACCCAGTACTTC.

The chain uses TRBV7-2 and TRBJ1-2, with a possible D match to TRBD1 (5 bases). Trimming removed 1 base at V and 8 bases at J, with 11 bases between. The CDR3 is 13 amino acids. CDR1 SGHTA and CDR2 FQGNSA come from the germline V gene. The CDR3 nucleotides read TGTGCCAGCAGCTTAGTATCCGGGGGAGGCTACACCTTC. Translating it yields CASSLVSGGGYTF.

The J gene is TRBJ1-5, the V gene TRBV28; weak D call: TRBD1 (5 bases). The V gene's germline CDR1 is MDHEN and CDR2 SYDVKM. The CDR3 sequence is 13 residues long. V lost 4 bases and J 3 bases, leaving 7 bases between the germline ends. As DNA, the CDR3 is TGTGCCAGCAGTTCGACAGTCAATCAGCCCCAGCATTTT. It translates to CASSSTVNQPQHF.

This clone occurred once. The chain carries TRBV29-1 and TRBJ1-1; 7 bases fit TRBD1. In germline, CDR1 is SQVTM, CDR2 ANQGSEA. The CDR3 runs to 13 residues. V trimming: 4 bases; J trimming: 0 bases; junction bases outside the gene matches: 2. The chain's CDR3 is CSVVTGMNTEAFF. CDR3 coding DNA: TGCAGCGTTGTGACAGGGATGAACACTGAAGCTTTCTTT. The entire variable domain, with the rest obtained from reference TRBV29-1 and TRBJ1-1, is as follows: SAVISQKPSRDICQRGTSLTIQCQVDSQVTMMFWYRQQPGQSLTLIATANQGSEATYESGFVIDKFPISRPNLTFSTLTVSNMSPEDSSIYLCSVVTGMNTEAFFGQGTRLTVV.

The chain carries TRBV5-1 and TRBJ2-7, with TRBD2 matching over 7 bases. Per the germline V gene, CDR1 is SGHRS and CDR2 is YFSETQ. V was clipped by 5 bases and J by 0 bases; unmatched bases: 5. This CDR3 is 14 amino acids long. The CDR3 coding sequence is TGCGCCAGCAGTCCTTGGGGGGGCTCCTACGAGCAGTACTTC. Encoded protein: CASSPWGGSYEQYF.

The CDR3 region is CASLDRLGSEQYF. The CDR3 DNA is TGTGCCAGCTTGGACAGGTTGGGCTCCGAGCAGTACTTC. The rearrangement joins TRBV5-8 to TRBJ2-7; 7 positions agree with TRBD1. Germline values: CDR1 SGHTS, CDR2 YDEGEE. The CDR3 has 13 amino acids. V gave up 7 bases and J gave up 6 bases; unmatched junction bases: 10.

V gene TRBV27 combines with J gene TRBJ1-2, with 9 bases matching TRBD1. Trimming removed 0 bases from V and 4 bases from J; junction bases left unmatched: 12. Germline V gives CDR1 MNHEY, CDR2 SMNVEV (reference sequence). This CDR3 comprises 18 residues. CDR3 in amino acids: CASSLSSTGQGGGYGYTF. CDR3 DNA: TGTGCCAGCAGTTTATCTTCAACGGGACAGGGTGGTGGCTATGGCTACACCTTC.

This clone was counted a few times. J is TRBJ1-2 and V is TRBV10-3, with 10 bases that match TRBD1. The trim removed 0 bases at V and 8 bases at J, leaving 12 bases unmatched. Germline CDR1 ENHRY, CDR2 SYGVKD. The CDR3 totals 17 residues. The CDR3 sequence is CAISESSTRQGAPGYTF. CDR3 DNA: TGTGCCATCAGTGAGTCGAGTACTAGACAGGGGGCGCCGGGCTACACCTTC.

The V call is TRBV29-1, the J call TRBJ2-3; 10 bases are a match to TRBD2. This CDR3 is 17 amino acids long. The V segment lost 2 bases and the J segment 7 bases; nucleotides outside the gene matches: 15. Germline-derived CDR1 and CDR2 are SQVTM and ANQGSEA. Written as DNA, the CDR3 is TGCAGCGTTGAAAGACCAGCGGGGGGGATTGAAGGGAATACGCAGTATTTT. This gives the protein CSVERPAGGIEGNTQYF.

The chain employs TRBV30 and TRBJ1-1, with 10 nucleotides matching TRBD1. Per the germline V gene, CDR1 is GTSNPN and CDR2 is SVGIG (reference sequence). This CDR3 is built from 15 residues. J was trimmed by 4 bases and V by 7 bases; bases with no gene match: 12. CDR3 amino acids: CASMTGGGFRTEAFF. The DNA for the CDR3 is TGTGCCTCCATGACAGGGGGCGGGTTTCGCACTGAAGCTTTCTTT.

This chain links TRBV2 with TRBJ2-3; D gene ambiguous. V lost 10 bases to trimming and J lost 4 bases, with 24 bases between them. Germline lookup yields CDR1 SNHLY and CDR2 FYNNEI. This CDR3 has 16 amino acids. The CDR3 sequence is CATLRSEPNLADTQYF. The CDR3 DNA reads as TGTGCCACACTACGGAGCGAACCAAACCTGGCAGATACGCAGTATTTT.

This chain connects TRBV3-1 (or the pseudogene TRBV3-2) to TRBJ1-4; D perhaps matches TRBD1 (5 bases). CDR1 is LGHDT and CDR2 is YNNKEL in the germline V gene (reference sequence). CDR3 length equals 15 residues. Trimming shortened V by 4 bases and J by 5 bases, and 14 bases separated the two germline ends. CDR3 residues: CASSPLGGENEKLFF. CDR3 in DNA: TGTGCCAGCAGCCCGCTAGGAGGGGAGAATGAAAAACTGTTTTTT.

This chain links TRBV6-1 with TRBJ2-1, with D perhaps matching TRBD2 (6 bases). The CDR3 spans 14 residues. Trimming left V 2 bases short and J 10 bases short, with 15 bases between. Germline V gives CDR1 MNHNS, CDR2 SASEGT. The CDR3 spells CASSESGDSREQFF. The CDR3 DNA follows: TGTGCCAGCAGTGAAAGTGGGGACTCCAGAGAGCAGTTCTTC.

The chain recombines TRBV19 with TRBJ1-6; D gene ambiguous. Looked up from germline, CDR1 is LNHDA and CDR2 is SQIVND (reference sequence). This CDR3 has 17 amino acids. V lost 6 bases, J lost 10 bases, and 25 bases lay in between. The CDR3 spells CASSPPRWRGPSSPLHF. The DNA for the CDR3 is TGTGCCAGTAGCCCCCCCCGCTGGCGGGGTCCAAGCTCACCCCTCCACTTT.

The J gene is TRBJ1-2, the V gene TRBV20-1; D call uncertain. The germline V gene encodes CDR1 DFQATT and CDR2 SNEGSKA (reference sequence). Trimming stripped 3 bases from V and 4 bases from J, with 3 bases between. This CDR3 is 10 amino acids long. CDR3: CSASLYGYTF. The CDR3 bases are TGCAGTGCTAGCCTCTATGGCTACACCTTC.

Note on this clone: The junction does not match germline at one end; this may be a read error. This chain uses TRBV7-3 with TRBJ2-7, with 7 bases aligning to TRBD1. Germline V gene data show CDR1 as SGHTA and CDR2 as FQGTGA. CDR3 size: 13 residues. CDR3 residues: CASSLTGAREQYF. The CDR3 nucleotides read TGTGCCAGCAGCCTAACAGGGGCACGCGAGCAGTACTTC.

This clone was recorded only once. This chain joins TRBV5-1 and TRBJ2-7, with D tentatively TRBD2 (5 bases). The CDR3 is 11 residues long. Germline CDR1 reads SGHRS; CDR2 reads YFSETQ. V lost 7 bases to trimming and J lost 4 bases, with 9 bases between them. Here the CDR3 reads CASAAAYEQYF. The CDR3, as DNA: TGCGCCAGCGCAGCGGCGTACGAGCAGTACTTC.

The rearrangement uses TRBV11-3 and TRBJ2-3, with D hard to call. The CDR3 length is 15 residues. Germline lookup yields CDR1 SGHNT and CDR2 YENEEA. V lost 0 bases and J lost 5, with 12 bases in between. CDR3 sequence reads: CASSLDGWQQDTQYF. The CDR3 DNA sequence: TGTGCCAGCAGCTTAGACGGGTGGCAACAAGATACGCAGTATTTT.

V and J are TRBV18 and TRBJ1-2; D is undetermined. The CDR3 extends over 15 amino acids. CDR1 and CDR2 from the germline V gene are KGHSH and LQKENI. V lost 3 bases and J lost 10, with 21 bases in between. CDR3 residues: CASSPLEGSSPFYTF. Written as DNA, the CDR3 is TGTGCCAGCTCACCCCTTGAGGGAAGTTCTCCCTTCTACACCTTC.

This clone was seen only a few times. The chain employs TRBV30 and TRBJ1-5, with 9 positions matching TRBD1. V was clipped by 5 bases and J by 2 bases; unmatched bases: 16. The CDR3 contains 18 residues. Germline CDR1 GTSNPN, CDR2 SVGIG (reference sequence). The CDR3, as DNA: TGTGCCTGGTCCAGGGACAGGGTTGGCGGCAGAGGCAATCAGCCCCAGCATTTT. This sequence encodes CAWSRDRVGGRGNQPQHF.

The rearrangement joins TRBV14 to TRBJ2-1; perhaps TRBD2 as D (6 bases). Germline loops: CDR1 SGHDN, CDR2 FVKESK. The CDR3 consists of 13 residues. The V end lost 2 bases, the J end lost 8 bases, and 10 bases lay between the germline ends. CDR3 nucleotides: TGTGCCAGCAGCCAATTGCGGGGAGATGAGCAGTTCTTC. Its protein is CASSQLRGDEQFF. Variable domain in full (rest from reference TRBV14 and TRBJ2-1): EAGVTQFPSHSVIEKGQTVTLRCDPISGHDNLYWYRRVMGKEIKFLLHFVKESKQDESGMPNNRFLAERTGGTYSTLKVQPAELEDSGVYFCASSQLRGDEQFFGPGTRLTVL.

This rearrangement joins TRBV9 to TRBJ1-3, with 10 bases fitting TRBD1. After removal of 4 bases from V and 2 bases from J, the junction contained 9 bases not matched to a gene. The germline gives CDR1 SGDLS, CDR2 YYNGEE. This CDR3 has 17 residues. The CDR3 spells CASSRDRGWETGNTIYF. The DNA of the CDR3 is TGTGCCAGCAGCCGGGACAGGGGTTGGGAAACTGGAAACACCATATATTTT.

Only one count was recorded for this clone. The chain combines TRBV12-3 or TRBV12-4 with TRBJ2-7; D call uncertain. The CDR3 sequence is 13 residues long. V gave up 2 bases and J gave up 6 bases, with 11 bases separating them. The CDR3 DNA is TGTGCCAGCAGTTTACCCCCTCCCCTCGAGCAGTACTTC. As protein: CASSLPPPLEQYF.

This rearrangement joins TRBV4-1 to TRBJ1-1, with no clear D. Germline V gene lookup returns CDR1 MGHRA and CDR2 YSYEKL. Deletions cut 1 base from V and 1 base from J, with 7 bases between. The CDR3 consists of 14 residues. CDR3 bases: TGCGCCAGCAGCCAAGTCTCAGGGAACACTGAAGCTTTCTTT. Encoded protein: CASSQVSGNTEAFF.

This rearrangement joins TRBV5-1 to TRBJ1-1; the match to TRBD1 covers 8 bases. CDR1 is SGHRS, CDR2 YFSETQ, per germline. This CDR3 spans 14 amino acids. The junction had 3 bases not matched to a gene; V was cut back by 0 bases and J by 5 bases. The CDR3 region has the DNA TGCGCCAGCAGCTTGGACAGGGGGGAAACTGAAGCTTTCTTT. Its protein is CASSLDRGETEAFF.

J is TRBJ2-6 and V is TRBV3-1 (or the pseudogene TRBV3-2); D uncertain. V was cut by 0 bases and J by 0 bases, with 9 bases left in between. The CDR3 runs to 17 residues. Germline CDR1 reads LGHDT; CDR2 reads YNNKEL (reference sequence). CDR3 region: CASSQDDRFSGANVLTF. DNA of the CDR3: TGTGCCAGCAGCCAAGATGATCGGTTCTCTGGGGCCAACGTCCTGACTTTC.

The gene calls are TRBV19 and TRBJ2-2; maybe TRBD2 (6 bases). CDR1 LNHDA and CDR2 SQIVND come from the germline V gene (reference sequence). This CDR3 has 16 residues. Trimming stripped 6 bases from V and 5 bases from J, with 19 bases between. DNA for the CDR3: TGTGCCAGTAGATTCGGGGGTCTTAGCAGGACCGGGGAGCTGTTTTTT. This codes for CASRFGGLSRTGELFF.

This clone has just one count. The genes are TRBV4-3 and TRBJ1-1; 8 bases are shared with TRBD1. The CDR3 has 14 residues. Per the germline V gene, CDR1 is LGHNA and CDR2 is YSLEER. The V gene end was trimmed by 3 bases and the J gene end by 8 bases; junction bases not matched to a gene: 8. DNA for the CDR3: TGCGCCAGCAGCCATGAAACCAGGGGGCCCGAAGCTTTCTTT. Residues: CASSHETRGPEAFF.

The CDR3 DNA is TGTGCCAGCAGCTTCGTCCCCTCCGTAGAGACCCAGTACTTC. This encodes CASSFVPSVETQYF. V usage is TRBV5-5 and J usage is TRBJ2-5; D is ambiguous. CDR1 and CDR2 (germline): SGHKS, YYEKEE (reference sequence). The CDR3 is 14 residues long. Trimming shortened V by 2 bases and J by 4 bases, and 12 bases separated the two germline ends.